Each of the 27 T cell receptor beta chains below was sequenced from the same sample in a study of shared clonotypes between healthy human individuals. Only CD45RO-negative cells positively selected for CCR7 counted as naive CD8 cells, so terminally differentiated effector memory CD45RA+ cells were excluded. Method: immunoSEQ multiplex PCR; TCRdb's copy keeps in-frame clones and lacks some. The sample lists about 820,000 clones; 85% to 95% were seen once. The sequenced material came from naive CD8+ T cells sorted from blood. The receptors originated from a young man in good health.

The CDR3, as DNA: TGTGCCAGCAGTTTACTACAGGGATCAAGAGAGACCCAGTACTTC. It specifies CASSLLQGSRETQYF. The J gene is TRBJ2-5, the V gene TRBV28; a possible D gene is TRBD1 (6 bases). The ends were cut back, 2 bases at V and 4 bases at J, with 14 bases in the middle. Germline values: CDR1 MDHEN, CDR2 SYDVKM. CDR3 length: 15 amino acids.

The chain recombines TRBV15 with TRBJ2-5; tentative D call: TRBD2 (7 bases). CDR3 length equals 16 residues. Germline V gene sequence: CDR1 LNHNV, CDR2 YYDKDF (reference sequence). Trimming took 5 bases from V and 5 from J, leaving 21 bases between them. CDR3 nucleotides: TGTGCCACCAGCCCTACCTACCCCGGGGGGCAGGAGACCCAGTACTTC. Translated: CATSPTYPGGQETQYF. The variable domain in full, with the rest retrieved from reference TRBV15 and TRBJ2-5, is DAMVIQNPRYQVTQFGKPVTLSCSQTLNHNVMYWYQQKSSQAPKLLFHYYDKDFNNEADTPDNFQSRRPNTSFCFLDIRSPGLGDTAMYLCATSPTYPGGQETQYFGPGTRLLVL.

The J gene is TRBJ2-5, the V gene TRBV7-8, with TRBD1 identical over 9 bases. There are 17 residues in the CDR3. V lost 1 base, J lost 5 bases, and 11 bases stayed unmatched. Germline values: CDR1 SGHVS, CDR2 FQNEAQ. The DNA for the CDR3 is TGTGCCAGCAGCTTAGGGGAGGGACAGGGTTCCCGGGAGACCCAGTACTTC. Amino acids: CASSLGEGQGSRETQYF.

This rearrangement joins TRBV11-2 to TRBJ2-2, with a tentative D call TRBD2 (6 bases). In germline, CDR1 is SGHAT, CDR2 FQNNGV. This CDR3 is 18 amino acids long. V was trimmed by 5 bases and J by 0 bases, leaving 19 bases between them. The chain's CDR3 is CASSQRPRGTANTGELFF. In DNA, the CDR3 is TGTGCCAGCAGCCAACGCCCCCGGGGGACCGCGAACACCGGGGAGCTGTTTTTT.

J is TRBJ2-7 and V is TRBV27; D call uncertain. V was clipped by 4 bases and J by 2 bases, with 9 bases between them. The germline CDR1 and CDR2 sequences are MNHEY and SMNVEV (reference sequence). The CDR3 totals 13 residues. The CDR3, as DNA: TGTGCCAGCAGTTCTAGGATCACCTACGAGCAGTACTTC. Translated: CASSSRITYEQYF.

This chain connects TRBV20-1 to TRBJ2-7; D is uncertain. Per the germline V gene, CDR1 is DFQATT and CDR2 is SNEGSKA (reference sequence). The ends were cut back, 0 bases at V and 7 bases at J, with 7 bases in the middle. The CDR3 runs 11 residues. DNA of the CDR3: TGCAGTGCTAGAGAACAAGGGGAGCAGTACTTC. This codes for CSAREQGEQYF.

This clone was seen a handful of times. The chain recombines TRBV28 with TRBJ1-2; possible D gene TRBD1, 6 bases. The CDR3 totals 13 residues. CDR1 is MDHEN and CDR2 is SYDVKM in the germline V gene. Trimming took off 3 bases at V and 7 bases at J, with 12 bases between the two ends. The CDR3 reads CASSFSGAAGYTF. CDR3 bases: TGTGCCAGCAGTTTTTCGGGGGCGGCTGGCTACACCTTC.

This chain joins TRBV7-9 and TRBJ2-5, with 11 bases lining up with TRBD2. V lost 1 base to trimming and J lost 4 bases; unmatched junction nucleotides: 11. The CDR3 runs 18 residues. Germline V lookup: CDR1 SEHNR, CDR2 FQNEAQ (reference sequence). The CDR3 nucleotides are TGTGCCAGCAGCTTAGACGGGGAACTAGCGGGAGCAGTAGAGACCCAGTACTTC. Amino acid sequence: CASSLDGELAGAVETQYF.

The V and J genes are TRBV29-1 and TRBJ2-1; D unclear. The CDR3 is made up of 10 amino acids. Germline CDR1 SQVTM, CDR2 ANQGSEA. V shed 0 bases and J shed 8 bases, with 2 bases lying between them. The CDR3 nucleotides are TGCAGCGTTGAAGACTATGAGCAGTTCTTC. Its protein is CSVEDYEQFF.

The chain recombines TRBV7-4 with TRBJ2-6; D is ambiguous. Germline-derived CDR1 and CDR2 are SGHVT and SQSDAQ. This CDR3 spans 18 amino acids. V lost 5 bases and J lost 5, with 22 bases in between. The CDR3 region is CASSGVHSSQSRANVLTF. The CDR3 bases are TGTGCCAGCAGCGGTGTACACAGCTCACAAAGTCGGGCCAACGTCCTGACTTTC.

This sequence joins TRBV4-2 and TRBJ2-3; TRBD2 matches at 12 bases. Trimming at V came to 2 bases and at J to 4 bases, leaving 10 bases not matched to a gene. Germline V gives CDR1 LGHNA, CDR2 YNFKEQ. The CDR3 is made up of 18 amino acids. The DNA for the CDR3 is TGTGCCAGCAGCCAACCACTTGAAGGACTAGCGGGACCAGATACGCAGTATTTT. Encoded protein: CASSQPLEGLAGPDTQYF.

This chain joins TRBV6-6 and TRBJ1-1; D is ambiguous. The CDR3 spans 14 residues. CDR1 MNHNY and CDR2 SVGAGI come from the germline V gene (reference sequence). V lost 7 bases to trimming and J lost 0 bases, with 12 bases between them. This CDR3 is CASIPPIMNTEAFF. CDR3 coding DNA: TGTGCCAGCATCCCCCCCATCATGAACACTGAAGCTTTCTTT.

The genes are TRBV27 and TRBJ2-1; 9 nucleotides match TRBD1. CDR1 and CDR2 from the germline V gene are MNHEY and SMNVEV (reference sequence). V was pared by 4 bases and J by 8 bases, with 12 bases of the junction left unmatched. This CDR3 region has 16 residues. CDR3 amino acids: CASSYGTGGDLHEQFF. For the CDR3, the DNA is TGTGCCAGCAGTTATGGCACAGGGGGCGATCTCCATGAGCAGTTCTTC.

The chain combines TRBV5-1 with TRBJ2-3; D is unclear. The V gene lost 5 bases and the J gene lost 6 bases, with 10 bases spanning the gap. The CDR3 spans 12 residues. Germline V CDR1 and CDR2: SGHRS, YFSETQ. The CDR3 loop reads CASRLQTDTQYF. The CDR3 nucleotides read TGCGCCAGCAGGCTACAGACGGATACGCAGTATTTT.

The chain is built from TRBV11-1 and TRBJ2-5; unclear D gene. The CDR3 runs 14 residues. The germline V gene encodes CDR1 SGHAT and CDR2 FQDESV (reference sequence). Deletions cut 5 bases from V and 2 bases from J, with 12 bases between. The CDR3: CASSLGLDQETQYF. CDR3 coding DNA: TGTGCCAGCAGCCTCGGTCTAGATCAAGAGACCCAGTACTTC. Together with reference TRBV11-1 and TRBJ2-5, the CDR3 gives the full variable domain: EAEVAQSPRYKITEKSQAVAFWCDPISGHATLYWYRQILGQGPELLVQFQDESVVDDSQLPKDRFSAERLKGVDSTLKIQPAELGDSAMYLCASSLGLDQETQYFGPGTRLLVL.

V and J are TRBV5-5 and TRBJ2-7; no clear D. The germline V and J ends were trimmed by 3 bases and 3 bases, with 13 bases remaining between them. Germline V CDR1 and CDR2: SGHKS, YYEKEE (reference sequence). The CDR3 extends over 14 amino acids. The CDR3 loop is CASSSISAIYEQYF. CDR3 bases: TGTGCCAGCAGCTCAATCAGTGCAATCTACGAGCAGTACTTC.

The chain has TRBV18 and TRBJ2-7; D is unclear. Per the germline V gene, CDR1 is KGHSH and CDR2 is LQKENI. The CDR3 contains 11 residues. The ends were cut back, 5 bases at V and 5 bases at J, with 7 bases in the middle. CDR3 loop: CASSELNEQYF. In nucleotides, the CDR3 is TGTGCCAGCTCAGAATTAAACGAGCAGTACTTC.

The J gene is TRBJ1-4, the V gene TRBV5-4; the D gene is possibly TRBD1 (5 bases). Looked up from germline, CDR1 is SGHNT and CDR2 is YYREEE (reference sequence). There are 15 residues in the CDR3. V gave up 4 bases and J gave up 7 bases, with 17 bases separating them. CDR3 nucleotides: TGTGCCAGCAGCAATTTAGGCCAGGGAGGTGAAAAACTGTTTTTT. As protein: CASSNLGQGGEKLFF.

The sample holds one count of this clone. The chain couples TRBV4-3 to TRBJ2-5, with TRBD2 identical over 8 bases. J lost 2 bases, V lost 0 bases, and 11 bases had no gene match. CDR1 LGHNA and CDR2 YSLEER come from the germline V gene. CDR3 length equals 18 residues. The CDR3 reads CASSQEYAASGLQETQYF. The CDR3 nucleotides read TGCGCCAGCAGCCAAGAATACGCGGCTAGCGGGTTACAAGAGACCCAGTACTTC.

This clone occurred once. The chain links TRBV5-1 to TRBJ2-2, with 8 bases fitting TRBD1. Per germline, CDR1 SGHRS and CDR2 YFSETQ. The CDR3 spans 17 residues. V was clipped by 0 bases and J by 6 bases; unmatched bases: 10. DNA for the CDR3: TGCGCCAGCAGCTTGGACCAGGACAGGGAGTGGCCCGGGGAGCTGTTTTTT. As protein: CASSLDQDREWPGELFF.

In its sample, this clone was seen once. The chain links TRBV27 to TRBJ1-4, with 9 bases aligning to TRBD1. V shed 5 bases and J 8 bases; nucleotides not matched to a gene: 9. CDR1 MNHEY and CDR2 SMNVEV come from the germline V gene (reference sequence). The CDR3 is made up of 15 amino acids. CDR3 coding DNA: TGTGCCAGCAGTCCCTTGACAGGGGGAGACGAAAAACTGTTTTTT. As protein: CASSPLTGGDEKLFF. The complete variable domain, with remaining parts taken from reference TRBV27 and TRBJ1-4, reads EAQVTQNPRYLITVTGKKLTVTCSQNMNHEYMSWYRQDPGLGLRQIYYSMNVEVTDKGDVPEGYKVSRKEKRNFPLILESPSPNQTSLYFCASSPLTGGDEKLFFGSGTQLSVL.

The V call is TRBV19, the J call TRBJ1-2; tentative D call: TRBD1 (5 bases). CDR1 and CDR2 from the germline V gene are LNHDA and SQIVND (reference sequence). This CDR3 comprises 13 residues. Trimming stripped 4 bases from V and 1 base from J, with 7 bases between. Here the CDR3 reads CASSTRVNYGYTF. In DNA form, the CDR3 reads TGTGCCAGTAGTACCAGGGTTAACTATGGCTACACCTTC.

The rearrangement uses TRBV11-2 and TRBJ2-7; 10 nucleotides line up with TRBD1. J gave up 2 bases and V 5 bases, and 6 bases lay outside the gene matches. There are 15 residues in the CDR3. CDR1 is SGHAT, CDR2 FQNNGV, per germline. The DNA for the CDR3 is TGTGCCAGCAGCCTCGGGACAGGGGCAACCTACGAGCAGTACTTC. Protein product: CASSLGTGATYEQYF.

The J gene is TRBJ2-4, the V gene TRBV27; D ambiguous. The V gene's germline CDR1 is MNHEY and CDR2 SMNVEV (reference sequence). V lost 6 bases and J 2 bases, leaving 17 bases between the germline ends. The CDR3 consists of 16 residues. In DNA, the CDR3 is TGTGCCAGCAGCGCTCAGCGAACGTTAACCAAAAACATTCAGTACTTC. This codes for CASSAQRTLTKNIQYF.

This sequence joins TRBV19 and TRBJ2-5, with 7 bases aligning to TRBD1. The V segment lost 4 bases and the J segment 0 bases; nucleotides outside the gene matches: 8. The CDR3 length is 16 residues. Germline values: CDR1 LNHDA, CDR2 SQIVND (reference sequence). The CDR3 DNA is TGTGCCAGTAGTAATCCAGGGGGTGCGGACCAAGAGACCCAGTACTTC. Amino acids: CASSNPGGADQETQYF.

V usage is TRBV27 and J usage is TRBJ2-1; TRBD1 matches at 7 bases. This CDR3 is built from 11 residues. Germline loops: CDR1 MNHEY, CDR2 SMNVEV (reference sequence). V was pared by 10 bases and J by 7 bases, with 4 bases of the junction left unmatched. The CDR3 DNA reads TGTGCCACCACAGGGGCGAATGAGCAGTTCTTC. Amino acid sequence: CATTGANEQFF.

CDR3: CASSSSEIVPRDTQYF. As DNA, the CDR3 is TGTGCCAGCAGCTCTAGTGAAATTGTACCGAGGGATACGCAGTATTTT. This chain uses TRBV7-9 with TRBJ2-3; D is ambiguous. Trimming removed 4 bases at V and 6 bases at J, with 20 bases between. Germline loops: CDR1 SEHNR, CDR2 FQNEAQ (reference sequence). There are 16 residues in the CDR3.